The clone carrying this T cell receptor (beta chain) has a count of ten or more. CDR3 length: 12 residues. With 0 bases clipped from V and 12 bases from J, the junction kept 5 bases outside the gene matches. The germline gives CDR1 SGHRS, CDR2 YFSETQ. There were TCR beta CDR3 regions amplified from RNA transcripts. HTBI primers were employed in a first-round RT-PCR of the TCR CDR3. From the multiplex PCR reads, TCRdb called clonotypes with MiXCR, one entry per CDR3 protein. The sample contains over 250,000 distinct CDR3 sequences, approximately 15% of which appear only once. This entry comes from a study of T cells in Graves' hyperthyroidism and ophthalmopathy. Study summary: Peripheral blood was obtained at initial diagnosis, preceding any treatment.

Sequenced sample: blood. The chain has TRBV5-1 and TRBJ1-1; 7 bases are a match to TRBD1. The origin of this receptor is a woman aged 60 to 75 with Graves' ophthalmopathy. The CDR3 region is CASSLEGAGTFF. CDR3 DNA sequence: TGCGCCAGCAGCTTGGAGGGGGCCGGGACTTTCTTT.